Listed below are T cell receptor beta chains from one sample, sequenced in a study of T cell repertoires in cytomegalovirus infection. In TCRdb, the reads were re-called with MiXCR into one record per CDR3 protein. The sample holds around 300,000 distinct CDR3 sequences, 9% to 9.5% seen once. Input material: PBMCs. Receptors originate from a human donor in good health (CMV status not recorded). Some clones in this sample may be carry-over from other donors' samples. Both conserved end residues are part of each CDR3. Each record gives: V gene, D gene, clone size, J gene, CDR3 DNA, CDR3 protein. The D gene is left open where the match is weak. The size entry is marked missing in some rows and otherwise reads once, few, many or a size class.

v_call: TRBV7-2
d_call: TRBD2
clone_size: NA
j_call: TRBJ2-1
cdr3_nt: TGTGCCAGCAGCTTTGGGGGCGGGAGGTACAATGAGCAGTTCTTC
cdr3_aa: CASSFGGGRYNEQFF

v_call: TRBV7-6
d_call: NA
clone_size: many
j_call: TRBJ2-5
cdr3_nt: TGTGCCAGCAGCTTGCGGGACACTCGGGAGACCCAGTACTTC
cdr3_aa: CASSLRDTRETQYF

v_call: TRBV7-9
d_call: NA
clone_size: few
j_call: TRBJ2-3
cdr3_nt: TGTGCCAGCAGCTCCTCCCTCCGACCGGGAGATACGCAGTATTTT
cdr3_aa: CASSSSLRPGDTQYF

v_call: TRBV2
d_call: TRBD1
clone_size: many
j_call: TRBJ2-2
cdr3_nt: TGTGCCAGCAGTTACAGGGGGAATACCGGGGAGCTGTTTTTT
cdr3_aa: CASSYRGNTGELFF

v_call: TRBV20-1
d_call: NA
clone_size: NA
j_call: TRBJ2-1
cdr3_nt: TGCAGTGCTAGTCGGCCGGGGAGCTCCTACAATGAGCAGTTCTTC
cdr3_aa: CSASRPGSSYNEQFF

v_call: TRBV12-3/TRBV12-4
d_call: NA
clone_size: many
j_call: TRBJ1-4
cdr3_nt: TGTGCCAGCAGTTTTGTGGATCGGGAAAAACTGTTTTTT
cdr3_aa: CASSFVDREKLFF

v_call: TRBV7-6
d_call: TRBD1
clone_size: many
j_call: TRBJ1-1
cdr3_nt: TGTGCCAGCAGCTTAGTCGTACGAATTCAGGGACAGGGGAACACTGAAGCTTTCTTT
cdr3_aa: CASSLVVRIQGQGNTEAFF

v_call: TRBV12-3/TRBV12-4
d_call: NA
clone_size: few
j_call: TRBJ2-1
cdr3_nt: TGTGCCAGCAGTTTATTGTTGGGGGACGGACACAATGAGCAGTTCTTC
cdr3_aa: CASSLLLGDGHNEQFF

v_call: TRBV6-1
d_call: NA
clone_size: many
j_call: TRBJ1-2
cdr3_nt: TGTGCCAGCGGCGGGGAGGCTCAGGGTTCTAGCTACACCTTC
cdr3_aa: CASGGEAQGSSYTF

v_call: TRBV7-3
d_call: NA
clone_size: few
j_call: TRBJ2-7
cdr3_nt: TGTGCCAGCAGCTTACAGGCTAGCTCCTACGAGCAGTACTTC
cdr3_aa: CASSLQASSYEQYF

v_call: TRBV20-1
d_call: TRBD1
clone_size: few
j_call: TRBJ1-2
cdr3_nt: TGCAGTGCCAAAATTACAGGGGGCAGCTATGGCTACACCTTC
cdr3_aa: CSAKITGGSYGYTF

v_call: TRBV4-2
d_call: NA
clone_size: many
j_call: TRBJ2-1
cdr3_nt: TGTGCCAGCAGCCCACAGGGTCGTGAGCAGTTCTTC
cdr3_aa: CASSPQGREQFF

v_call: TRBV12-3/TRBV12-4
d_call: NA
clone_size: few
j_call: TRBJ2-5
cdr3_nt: TGTGCCAGCATTCCTGATGGGGGAGCAGAGACCCAGTACTTC
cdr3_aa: CASIPDGGAETQYF

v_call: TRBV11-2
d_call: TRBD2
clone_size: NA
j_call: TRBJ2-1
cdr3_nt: TGTGCCAGCAGCTTAGAGGCTAGCGGGATTAATGAGCAGTTCTTC
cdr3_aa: CASSLEASGINEQFF

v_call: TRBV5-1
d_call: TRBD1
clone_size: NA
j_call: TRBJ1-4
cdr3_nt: TGCGCCAGCAGCTTGATCAGGGGGCAGGAAAAACTGTTTTTT
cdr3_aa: CASSLIRGQEKLFF

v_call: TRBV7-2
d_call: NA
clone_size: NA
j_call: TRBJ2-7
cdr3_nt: TGTGCCAGCAGCTTCAGGACGGGGGAAAGGTACGAGCAGTACTTC
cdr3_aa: CASSFRTGERYEQYF

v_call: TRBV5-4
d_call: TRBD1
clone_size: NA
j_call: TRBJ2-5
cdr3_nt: TGTGCCAGCGGTCAGACAGGGGAAACAGAGACCCAGTACTTC
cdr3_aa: CASGQTGETETQYF

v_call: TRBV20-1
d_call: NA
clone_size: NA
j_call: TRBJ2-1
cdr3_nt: TGCAGTGCCGGGTGGCCCCAGTTCTTC
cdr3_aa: CSAGWPQFF

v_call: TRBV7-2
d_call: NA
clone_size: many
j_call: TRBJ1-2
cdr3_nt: TGTGCCAGCAGCTTAACAGACGTATCGGGCTACACCTTC
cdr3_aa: CASSLTDVSGYTF

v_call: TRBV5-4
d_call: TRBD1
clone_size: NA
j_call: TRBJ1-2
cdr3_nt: TGTGCCAGCAGCCAGGGGGCGGATGGCTACACCTTC
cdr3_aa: CASSQGADGYTF

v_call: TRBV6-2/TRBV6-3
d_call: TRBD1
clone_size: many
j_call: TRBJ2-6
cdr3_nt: TGTGCCAGCAGTCCTTGGACAGGGGGTCGCTCTGGGGCCAACGTCCTGACTTTC
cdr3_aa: CASSPWTGGRSGANVLTF

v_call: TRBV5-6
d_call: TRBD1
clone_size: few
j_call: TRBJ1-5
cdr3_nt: TGTGCCAGCAGCGCAAGAGGACAGGGCTACCAGCCCCAGCATTTT
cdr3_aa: CASSARGQGYQPQHF

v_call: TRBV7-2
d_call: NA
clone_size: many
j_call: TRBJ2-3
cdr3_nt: TGTGCCAGCAGCTCACTCAGCTGGGCGGATACGCAGTATTTT
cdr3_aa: CASSSLSWADTQYF

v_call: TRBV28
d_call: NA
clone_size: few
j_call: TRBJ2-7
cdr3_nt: TGTGCCAGCATTGGAGGGTTTCTCTACGAGCAGTACTTC
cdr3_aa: CASIGGFLYEQYF

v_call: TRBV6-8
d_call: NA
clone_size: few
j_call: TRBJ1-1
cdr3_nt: TGTGCCAGCAGTTACGGTCAGGAGATTACTGAAGCTTTCTTT
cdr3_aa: CASSYGQEITEAFF

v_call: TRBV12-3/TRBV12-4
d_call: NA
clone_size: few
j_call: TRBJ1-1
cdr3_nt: TGTGCCAGCACTGGACGGCAGAACACTGAAGCTTTCTTT
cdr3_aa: CASTGRQNTEAFF